This T cell receptor (beta chain) was found in a study of blood T cell repertoires in COVID-19. About the study: Nucleic acid was either cDNA or gDNA, and it came from T cells, B-cell-depleted T cells, or PBMCs.

This CDR3 has 15 amino acids. Trimming removed 2 bases from V and 0 bases from J, with 9 bases in between. CDR1 is MNHEY and CDR2 is SMNVEV in the germline V gene (reference sequence). Original data processing: Nucleated cell counts were estimated from reference gene primer amplification. The protocol was immunoSEQ multiplex PCR, while the TCRdb copy is restricted to in-frame clones and leaves out a portion. From that table come the V and J calls and clone size; the DNA was used to work out D and trimming. The sample has some 170,000 clones, about 76% seen once; the top ten hold around 7.9%. The receptor's source is a woman aged 50 to 60 with active or convalescent COVID-19. The chain is built from TRBV27 and TRBJ2-3; D gene unclear. Material: peripheral blood. Here the CDR3 DNA reads TGTGCCAGCAGTTTAGCGACACCTAGCACAGATACGCAGTATTTT. Its translation: CASSLATPSTDTQYF.